A selection of T cell receptor beta chains follows, all from one sample in a study of T cell responses to AZD1222 COVID-19 vaccine. Clones were read by immunoSEQ multiplex PCR, and TCRdb kept only the in-frame ones, dropping some. The data show around 150,000 clones, 85% seen once. The material was peripheral blood, obtained 28 days after the second dose of the MenACWY control vaccine. The receptor source for this set is an adult who received the MenACWY meningococcal vaccine as a control. CDR3s include the opening cysteine and the closing phenylalanine or tryptophan. The D gene is left open where the match is weak. Clone size is shown for a subset of rows, as once, few, many or a class of expanded clone.

>TRBV6-6|13|NA|NA|TRBJ2-7
CASRYRGGYEQYF
TGTGCCAGCAGATACAGGGGAGGATACGAGCAGTACTTC
>TRBV3-1/TRBV3-2|12|once|NA|TRBJ1-1
CASSLDDREAFF
TGTGCCAGCAGCCTAGACGACAGGGAAGCTTTCTTT
>TRBV6-5|13|NA|NA|TRBJ1-2
CASNLRGESGYTF
TGTGCCAGCAACCTCAGGGGAGAGAGTGGCTACACCTTC
>TRBV6-1|13|NA|NA|TRBJ1-2
CASSDRPSGGYTF
TGTGCCAGCAGTGACAGGCCCTCAGGCGGCTACACCTTC
>TRBV18|13|NA|NA|TRBJ1-5
CASSPSRDQPQHF
TGTGCCAGCTCACCCTCCCGGGATCAGCCCCAGCATTTT
>TRBV20-1|11|NA|NA|TRBJ2-7
CSAAGIYEQYF
TGCAGTGCTGCGGGGATTTACGAGCAGTACTTC
>TRBV11-3|16|NA|TRBD1|TRBJ2-2
CASSLRGQGYTGELFF
TGTGCCAGCAGCTTAAGGGGACAGGGCTACACCGGGGAGCTGTTTTTT
>TRBV19|13|NA|NA|TRBJ2-5
CASSIELWETQYF
TGTGCCAGTAGTATAGAACTTTGGGAGACCCAGTACTTC
>TRBV9|15|NA|TRBD1|TRBJ1-3
CASSGTGNSGNTIYF
TGTGCCAGCAGCGGGACAGGGAACTCTGGAAACACCATATATTTT
>TRBV4-1|20|NA|TRBD1|TRBJ2-2
CASSQGTTRDSPTNTGELFF
TGCGCCAGCAGCCAAGGAACAACCCGGGACAGCCCCACGAACACCGGGGAGCTGTTTTTT
>TRBV5-5|13|NA|NA|TRBJ1-5
CASSLEGYQPQHF
TGTGCCAGCAGCTTGGAGGGGTATCAGCCCCAGCATTTT
>TRBV27|14|once|TRBD1|TRBJ1-1
CASSPSRGRTEAFF
TGTGCCAGCAGCCCAAGCAGGGGGAGGACTGAAGCTTTCTTT
>TRBV7-2|13|NA|NA|TRBJ2-5
CASSIGPRETQYF
TGTGCCAGCAGCATCGGGCCTCGGGAGACCCAGTACTTC
>TRBV6-5|16|NA|NA|TRBJ1-4
CASSSSSNPANEKLFF
TGTGCCAGCAGTTCCTCAAGCAACCCGGCTAATGAAAAACTGTTTTTT
>TRBV6-2/TRBV6-3|12|NA|NA|TRBJ2-3
CASSSRTDTQYF
TGTGCCAGCAGTTCCCGCACAGATACGCAGTATTTT
>TRBV5-5|13|NA|NA|TRBJ1-3
CASSFQGIDTIYF
TGTGCCAGCAGCTTTCAAGGGATAGACACCATATATTTT
>TRBV6-4|15|once|NA|TRBJ1-6
CASSDSGGGRSPLHF
TGTGCCAGCAGTGACTCGGGCGGAGGACGGTCACCCCTCCACTTT
>TRBV7-8|15|NA|NA|TRBJ1-5
CASSISAGNNQPQHF
TGTGCCAGCAGCATTAGCGCAGGGAACAATCAGCCCCAGCATTTT
>TRBV5-4|13|NA|NA|TRBJ2-7
CASSYAGTYEQYF
TGTGCCAGCAGCTATGCGGGGACCTACGAGCAGTACTTC
>TRBV29-1|13|NA|NA|TRBJ2-6
CSVQVSGANVLTF
TGCAGCGTTCAGGTATCCGGGGCCAACGTCCTGACTTTC
>TRBV27|15|NA|NA|TRBJ1-1
CASRAFGAGFSEAFF
TGTGCCAGCAGGGCCTTTGGCGCAGGTTTTTCTGAAGCTTTCTTT
>TRBV3-1/TRBV3-2|14|NA|NA|TRBJ1-3
CASSRRPSGNTIYF
TGTGCCAGCAGCCGCAGACCCTCTGGAAACACCATATATTTT
>TRBV9|14|NA|TRBD1|TRBJ1-4
CASSRTGTNEKLFF
TGTGCCAGCAGCCGGACAGGGACTAATGAAAAACTGTTTTTT
>TRBV18|17|NA|NA|TRBJ1-6
CASSPPNGGLANSPLHF
TGTGCCAGCTCACCACCGAACGGGGGGCTCGCTAATTCACCCCTCCACTTT
>TRBV29-1|12|NA|NA|TRBJ2-7
CSVEVSGYEQYF
TGCAGCGTTGAAGTGTCCGGCTACGAGCAGTACTTC
>TRBV29-1|14|NA|NA|TRBJ2-2
CSVEELANTGELFF
TGCAGCGTTGAAGAACTGGCAAACACCGGGGAGCTGTTTTTT
>TRBV7-8|14|NA|NA|TRBJ1-4
CASSPNRAGEKLFF
TGTGCCAGCAGCCCGAATCGTGCGGGGGAAAAACTGTTTTTT